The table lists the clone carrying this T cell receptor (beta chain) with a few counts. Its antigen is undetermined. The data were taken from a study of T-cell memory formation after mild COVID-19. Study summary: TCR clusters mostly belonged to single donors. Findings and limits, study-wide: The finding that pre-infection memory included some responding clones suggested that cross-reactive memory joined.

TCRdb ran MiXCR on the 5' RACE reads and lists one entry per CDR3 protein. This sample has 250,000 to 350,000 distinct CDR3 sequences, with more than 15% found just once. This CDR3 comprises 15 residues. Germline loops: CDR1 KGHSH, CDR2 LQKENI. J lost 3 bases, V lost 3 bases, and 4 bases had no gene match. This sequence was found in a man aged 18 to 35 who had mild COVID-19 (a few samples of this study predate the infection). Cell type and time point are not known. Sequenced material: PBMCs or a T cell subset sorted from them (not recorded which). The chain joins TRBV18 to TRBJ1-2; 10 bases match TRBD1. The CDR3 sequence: CASSPRDRGYYGYTF. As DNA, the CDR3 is TGTGCCAGCTCACCTCGGGACAGGGGATACTATGGCTACACCTTC.